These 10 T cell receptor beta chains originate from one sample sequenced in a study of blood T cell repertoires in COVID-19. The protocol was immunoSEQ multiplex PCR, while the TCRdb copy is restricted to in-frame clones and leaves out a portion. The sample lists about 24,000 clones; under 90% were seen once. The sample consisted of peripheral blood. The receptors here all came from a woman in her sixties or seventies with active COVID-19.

The CDR3 region is CASSIRTSGGASVRDTQYF. CDR3 in DNA: TGTGCCAGTAGTATACGGACTAGCGGGGGGGCAAGTGTTCGAGATACGCAGTATTTT. The chain combines TRBV19 with TRBJ2-3, with 15 bases matching TRBD2. Unmatched junction bases numbered 11, after V lost 2 bases and J lost 5 bases. The CDR3 loop spans 19 amino acids. Looked up from germline, CDR1 is LNHDA and CDR2 is SQIVND (reference sequence).

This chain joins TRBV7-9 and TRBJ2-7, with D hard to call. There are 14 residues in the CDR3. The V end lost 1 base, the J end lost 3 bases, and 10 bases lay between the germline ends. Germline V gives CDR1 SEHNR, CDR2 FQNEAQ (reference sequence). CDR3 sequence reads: CASSLVSRNYEQYF. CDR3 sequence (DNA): TGTGCCAGCAGCTTAGTGTCGCGAAACTACGAGCAGTACTTC.

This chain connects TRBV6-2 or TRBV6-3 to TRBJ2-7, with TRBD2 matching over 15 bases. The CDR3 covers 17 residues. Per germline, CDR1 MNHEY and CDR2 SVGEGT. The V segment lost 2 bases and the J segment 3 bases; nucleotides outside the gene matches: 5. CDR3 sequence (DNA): TGTGCCAGCAGTTACGGACTAGCGGGGGGGATTAACTACGAGCAGTACTTC. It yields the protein CASSYGLAGGINYEQYF.

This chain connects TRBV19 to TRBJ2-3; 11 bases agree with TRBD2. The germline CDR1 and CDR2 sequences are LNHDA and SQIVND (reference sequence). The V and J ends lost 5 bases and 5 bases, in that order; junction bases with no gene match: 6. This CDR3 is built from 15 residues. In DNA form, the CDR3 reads TGTGCCAGTAGTTCCCTAGCGGGAGGTATAGATACGCAGTATTTT. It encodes CASSSLAGGIDTQYF.

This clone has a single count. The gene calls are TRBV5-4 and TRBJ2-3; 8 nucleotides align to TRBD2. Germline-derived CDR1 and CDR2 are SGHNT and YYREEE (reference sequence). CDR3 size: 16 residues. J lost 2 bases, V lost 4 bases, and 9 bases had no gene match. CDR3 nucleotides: TGTGCCAGCAGCCTCCGGGGGGGGGCTGACACAGATACGCAGTATTTT. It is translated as CASSLRGGADTDTQYF.

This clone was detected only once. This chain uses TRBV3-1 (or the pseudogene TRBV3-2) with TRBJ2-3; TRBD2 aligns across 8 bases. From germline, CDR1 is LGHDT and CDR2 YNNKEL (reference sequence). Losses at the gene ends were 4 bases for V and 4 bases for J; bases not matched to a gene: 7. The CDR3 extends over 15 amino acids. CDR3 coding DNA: TGTGCCAGCAGCCTACTGGGACTAGAGTCAGATACGCAGTATTTT. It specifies CASSLLGLESDTQYF.

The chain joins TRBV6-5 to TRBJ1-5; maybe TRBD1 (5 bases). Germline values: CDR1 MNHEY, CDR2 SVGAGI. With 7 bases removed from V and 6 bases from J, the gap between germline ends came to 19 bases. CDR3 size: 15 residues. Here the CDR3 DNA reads TGTGCCAGCATGACTGTCCCTGGGGGGGGTCAGCCCCAGCATTTT. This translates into CASMTVPGGGQPQHF.

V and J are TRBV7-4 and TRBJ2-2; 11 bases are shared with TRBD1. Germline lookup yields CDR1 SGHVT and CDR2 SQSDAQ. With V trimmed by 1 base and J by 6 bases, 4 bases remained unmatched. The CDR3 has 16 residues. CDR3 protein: CASSLGAGQGAGELFF. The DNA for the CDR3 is TGTGCCAGCAGCTTAGGGGCGGGACAGGGGGCCGGGGAGCTGTTTTTT.

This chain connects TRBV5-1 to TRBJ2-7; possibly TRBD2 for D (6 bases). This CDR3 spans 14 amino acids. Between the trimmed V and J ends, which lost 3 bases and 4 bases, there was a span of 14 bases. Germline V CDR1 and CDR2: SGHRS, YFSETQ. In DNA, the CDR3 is TGCGCCAGCAGCTCGACCGGGACTGTGTACGAGCAGTACTTC. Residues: CASSSTGTVYEQYF. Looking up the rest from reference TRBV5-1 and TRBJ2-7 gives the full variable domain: KAGVTQTPRYLIKTRGQQVTLSCSPISGHRSVSWYQQTPGQGLQFLFEYFSETQRNKGNFPGRFSGRQFSNSRSEMNVSTLELGDSALYLCASSSTGTVYEQYFGPGTRLTVT.

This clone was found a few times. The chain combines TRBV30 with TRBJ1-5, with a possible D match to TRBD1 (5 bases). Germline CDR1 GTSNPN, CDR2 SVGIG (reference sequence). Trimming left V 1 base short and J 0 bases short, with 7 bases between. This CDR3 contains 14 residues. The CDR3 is CAWSAGLSNQPQHF. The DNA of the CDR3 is TGTGCCTGGAGTGCAGGGCTTAGCAATCAGCCCCAGCATTTT.